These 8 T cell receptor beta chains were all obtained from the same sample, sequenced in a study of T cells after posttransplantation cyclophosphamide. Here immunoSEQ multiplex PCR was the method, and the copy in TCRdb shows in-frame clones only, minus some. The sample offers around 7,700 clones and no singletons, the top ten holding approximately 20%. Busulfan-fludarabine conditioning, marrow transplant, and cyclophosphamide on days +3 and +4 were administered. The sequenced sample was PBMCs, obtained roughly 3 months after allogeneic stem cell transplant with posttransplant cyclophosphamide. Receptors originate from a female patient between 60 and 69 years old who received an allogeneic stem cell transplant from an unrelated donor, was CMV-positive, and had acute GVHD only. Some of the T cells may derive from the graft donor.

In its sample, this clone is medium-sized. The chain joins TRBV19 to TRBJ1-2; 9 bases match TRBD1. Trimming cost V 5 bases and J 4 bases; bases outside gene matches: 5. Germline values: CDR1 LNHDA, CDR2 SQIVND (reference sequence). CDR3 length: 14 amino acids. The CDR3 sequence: CASSADRGPYGYTF. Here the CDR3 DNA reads TGTGCCAGTAGTGCGGACAGGGGCCCCTATGGCTACACCTTC.

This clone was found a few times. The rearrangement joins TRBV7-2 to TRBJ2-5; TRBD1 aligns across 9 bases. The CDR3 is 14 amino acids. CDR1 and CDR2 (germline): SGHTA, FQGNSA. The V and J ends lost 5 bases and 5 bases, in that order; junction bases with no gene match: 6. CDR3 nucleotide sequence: TGTGCCAGCAGCATTGGACAGGGGAGGGAGACCCAGTACTTC. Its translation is CASSIGQGRETQYF.

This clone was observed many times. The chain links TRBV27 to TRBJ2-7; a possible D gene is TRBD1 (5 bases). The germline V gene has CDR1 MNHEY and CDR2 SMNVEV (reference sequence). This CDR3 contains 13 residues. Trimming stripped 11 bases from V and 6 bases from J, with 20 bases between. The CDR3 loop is CALLMGRVGEQYF. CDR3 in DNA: TGTGCCCTCCTCATGGGCAGGGTGGGCGAGCAGTACTTC.

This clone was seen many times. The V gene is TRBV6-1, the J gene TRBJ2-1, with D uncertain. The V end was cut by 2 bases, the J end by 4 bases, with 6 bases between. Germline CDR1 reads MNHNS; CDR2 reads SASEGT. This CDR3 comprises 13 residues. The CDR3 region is CASSETGYNEQFF. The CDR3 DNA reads TGTGCCAGCAGTGAAACCGGTTACAATGAGCAGTTCTTC.

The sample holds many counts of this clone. The CDR3 DNA sequence: TGTGCCAGCAGTCGGACAGGGCTACTGGGGGAGCTGTTTTTT. This gives the protein CASSRTGLLGELFF. The rearrangement links TRBV12-3 or TRBV12-4 to TRBJ2-2; TRBD1 aligns across 8 bases. There are 14 residues in the CDR3. V dropped 5 bases and J dropped 8; count of bases not matched to a gene: 7.

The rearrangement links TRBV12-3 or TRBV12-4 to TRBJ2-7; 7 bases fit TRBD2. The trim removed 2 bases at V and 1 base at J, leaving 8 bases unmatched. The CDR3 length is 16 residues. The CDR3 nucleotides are TGTGCCAGCAGTTTAATGGGGGGGGTTCGGTCCTACGAGCAGTACTTC. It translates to CASSLMGGVRSYEQYF.

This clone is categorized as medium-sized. The CDR3 coding sequence is TGCGCCAGCAGCTTGGAGGGGACAGGTCGAGGGGACACCATATATTTT. As protein: CASSLEGTGRGDTIYF. This chain joins TRBV5-1 and TRBJ1-3, with 8 bases fitting TRBD1. J lost 8 bases, V lost 0 bases, and 10 bases had no gene match. The germline V gene encodes CDR1 SGHRS and CDR2 YFSETQ. The CDR3 consists of 16 residues.

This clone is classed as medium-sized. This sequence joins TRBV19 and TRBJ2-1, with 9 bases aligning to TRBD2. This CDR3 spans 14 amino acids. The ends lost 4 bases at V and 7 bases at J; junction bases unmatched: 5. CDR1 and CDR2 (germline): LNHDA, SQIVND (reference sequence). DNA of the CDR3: TGTGCCAGTAGTACCTTAGCGGGAGCGAATGAGCAGTTCTTC. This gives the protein CASSTLAGANEQFF.